Listed here are 2 T cell receptor beta chains from one sample, sequenced in a study of vaccination and CD4 T cells after COVID-19. These receptors have no identified antigens. Time point denoted: late sampling 161 to 241 days after vaccination in a few convalescent patients. Treatment given: approximately 10-day PBMC culture with coronavirus spike peptide pools or control peptides (ViraFEST assay). The Oncomine TCR Beta short-read assay sequenced DNA from cultured CD4+ T cells. Using its own MiXCR run on the PCR reads, TCRdb lists one record per CDR3 protein. Of over 15,000 distinct CDR3 sequences in the sample, around 43% are singletons; the top ten hold roughly 15%. Sequenced here: CD4+ T cells from blood, cultured in vitro, sampled about 7 months after SARS-CoV-2 vaccination. The receptors were gathered from a human donor who had recovered from COVID-19.

This chain joins TRBV2 and TRBJ1-1, with D unclear. This CDR3 has 11 residues. The germline V gene has CDR1 SNHLY and CDR2 FYNNEI. Between the trimmed V and J ends, which lost 6 bases and 0 bases, there was a span of 2 bases. The CDR3 here is CASRMNTEAFF. CDR3 DNA sequence: TGTGCCAGCAGAATGAACACTGAAGCTTTCTTT.

This clonotype occurred a few times. The chain has TRBV6-1 and TRBJ1-1; TRBD1 matches 9 bases. Germline lookup yields CDR1 MNHNS and CDR2 SASEGT. The CDR3 has 17 amino acids. Trimming cost V 3 bases and J 5 bases; bases outside gene matches: 13. CDR3 coding DNA: TGTGCCAGCAGTGACCAACCCCTGGACAGGGGAGGAACTGAAGCTTTCTTT. Protein: CASSDQPLDRGGTEAFF.